These 19 T cell receptor beta chains originate from one sample sequenced in a study of Ad26.COV2.S vaccination and SARS-CoV-2 variants. Documented treatment: approximately 18 received Ad26.COV2.S at low or high dose, single or two shots; a few received placebo; per-sample allocation not given. Day 63 following the first vaccine or placebo injection was when the samples were taken. The assay was immunoSEQ multiplex PCR, and TCRdb's table has in-frame clones only and misses some. The sample includes 350,000 to 500,000 clones, about 90% of them seen just once. The sequenced sample was peripheral blood, obtained in a trial of Ad26.COV2.S vaccine versus placebo. The receptors come from a person aged 18-60 years who received the Ad26.COV2.S COVID-19 vaccine or a placebo.

The chain links TRBV5-4 to TRBJ1-6; unclear D gene. Trimming cost V 5 bases and J 9 bases, with 21 bases left between them. This CDR3 comprises 16 residues. Germline V gives CDR1 SGHNT, CDR2 YYREEE (reference sequence). CDR3 region: CASSSDGARRSSPLHF. The CDR3 nucleotides read TGTGCCAGCAGTTCTGACGGCGCGCGGCGTAGTTCACCCCTCCACTTT.

The rearrangement uses TRBV28 and TRBJ1-2; maybe TRBD1 (5 bases). The CDR3 is 12 amino acids. In germline, CDR1 is MDHEN, CDR2 SYDVKM. The V gene lost 10 bases and the J gene lost 8 bases, with 17 bases spanning the gap. This chain's CDR3 is CATLGRIGGYTF. In nucleotides, the CDR3 is TGTGCCACCTTGGGACGGATAGGAGGCTACACCTTC.

V is TRBV7-9 and J is TRBJ1-3; weak D call: TRBD1 (5 bases). The ends were cut back, 1 base at V and 7 bases at J, with 17 bases in the middle. CDR1 is SEHNR and CDR2 is FQNEAQ in the germline V gene (reference sequence). The CDR3 runs to 16 residues. DNA for the CDR3: TGTGCCAGCAGCTTAGGGAGGGGTTCTACGACGAACACCATATATTTT. Its protein product is CASSLGRGSTTNTIYF. Combining the CDR3 with reference TRBV7-9 and TRBJ1-3 gives the whole variable domain DTGVSQNPRHKITKRGQNVTFRCDPISEHNRLYWYRQTLGQGPEFLTYFQNEAQLEKSRLLSDRFSAERPKGSFSTLEIQRTEQGDSAMYLCASSLGRGSTTNTIYFGEGSWLTVV.

Comment on this clone: The same CDR3 is also encoded by other DNA sequences in this sample. The J gene is TRBJ2-1, the V gene TRBV18; D is perhaps TRBD1 or TRBD2 (5 bases each). The CDR3 is made up of 11 amino acids. Trimming took 3 bases from V and 8 from J, leaving 5 bases between them. Germline CDR1 KGHSH, CDR2 LQKENI. The CDR3 DNA is TGTGCCAGCTCACCGGGGGATGAGCAGTTCTTC. This sequence encodes CASSPGDEQFF.

This clone was seen more than once but under ten times. The chain links TRBV27 to TRBJ2-7, with 9 bases fitting TRBD2. The ends lost 2 bases at V and 3 bases at J; junction bases unmatched: 5. Germline CDR1 is MNHEY and CDR2 is SMNVEV (reference sequence). CDR3 length: 15 residues. The CDR3 DNA is TGTGCCAGCAGTTTACGGTCTAGCGGGGTCTACGAGCAGTACTTC. The encoded protein is CASSLRSSGVYEQYF.

The chain joins TRBV3-1 (or the pseudogene TRBV3-2) to TRBJ2-1; TRBD2 agrees at 12 bases. Germline assignment: CDR1 LGHDT and CDR2 YNNKEL (reference sequence). The CDR3 extends over 17 amino acids. Germline trimming cut 0 bases from V and 6 bases from J; bases unmatched to any gene: 6. The CDR3: CASSQDMGLAGLNEQFF. The CDR3 DNA reads as TGTGCCAGCAGCCAAGATATGGGACTAGCGGGCCTCAATGAGCAGTTCTTC.

V is TRBV19 and J is TRBJ2-1; a weak D match, TRBD1 (5 bases). Germline loops: CDR1 LNHDA, CDR2 SQIVND (reference sequence). The CDR3 totals 12 residues. Deletions cut 4 bases from V and 7 bases from J, with 8 bases between. The CDR3 sequence: CASSRKGNEQFF. Here the CDR3 DNA reads TGTGCCAGTAGTAGGAAGGGGAATGAGCAGTTCTTC.

The rearrangement links TRBV6-2 or TRBV6-3 to TRBJ2-5, with 7 bases that match TRBD2. The V and J ends lost 5 bases and 4 bases, in that order; junction bases with no gene match: 4. The CDR3 has 13 amino acids. CDR1 and CDR2 (germline): MNHEY, SVGEGT. The CDR3 coding sequence is TGTGCCAGCAGTACGTTAGCGGGAGAGACCCAGTACTTC. This encodes CASSTLAGETQYF.

The chain recombines TRBV15 with TRBJ2-5; the D gene is possibly TRBD2 (7 bases). The CDR3 runs 15 residues. Trimming removed 1 base from V and 2 bases from J, with 11 bases in between. CDR1 LNHNV and CDR2 YYDKDF come from the germline V gene (reference sequence). CDR3 loop: CATSRGGGLQETQYF. CDR3 DNA sequence: TGTGCCACCAGCAGAGGGGGGGGGCTACAAGAGACCCAGTACTTC.

V is TRBV28 and J is TRBJ1-5, with 7 bases aligning to TRBD1. Germline assignment: CDR1 MDHEN and CDR2 SYDVKM. This CDR3 is built from 19 residues. V trimming: 1 base; J trimming: 3 bases; junction bases outside the gene matches: 15. CDR3 sequence (DNA): TGTGCCAGCAGTTTATCCCGGACAGGATTGGCCTCTCCCAATCAGCCCCAGCATTTT. Amino acids: CASSLSRTGLASPNQPQHF.

The chain has TRBV9 and TRBJ2-7; maybe TRBD2 (5 bases). The CDR3 sequence is 14 residues long. Trimming stripped 4 bases from V and 6 bases from J, with 17 bases between. The germline CDR1 and CDR2 sequences are SGDLS and YYNGEE. The CDR3 DNA reads as TGTGCCAGCAGCCCCCGACTAACTCCGGCCGAGCAGTACTTC. Translating gives CASSPRLTPAEQYF.

This chain links TRBV5-1 with TRBJ1-1; a possible D gene is TRBD1 (5 bases). There are 15 residues in the CDR3. V lost 0 bases and J lost 4, with 13 bases in between. Germline V gives CDR1 SGHRS, CDR2 YFSETQ. CDR3 in DNA: TGCGCCAGCAGCTTGGGGGGCCGAATGAGCACTGAAGCTTTCTTT. Translated, it gives CASSLGGRMSTEAFF.

The table lists this clone with a count of one. The CDR3 reads CASSELSVGQGPYEQYF. CDR3 nucleotides: TGTGCCAGCAGTGAATTGTCGGTGGGACAGGGACCTTACGAGCAGTACTTC. The chain carries TRBV6-1 and TRBJ2-7; 9 bases fit TRBD1. This CDR3 has 17 amino acids. Losses at the gene ends were 2 bases for V and 4 bases for J; bases not matched to a gene: 12. From germline, CDR1 is MNHNS and CDR2 SASEGT.

This chain uses TRBV19 with TRBJ1-2; the D gene is possibly TRBD1 (5 bases). Germline CDR1 LNHDA, CDR2 SQIVND (reference sequence). V was pared by 2 bases and J by 4 bases, with 11 bases between. The CDR3 covers 14 residues. This CDR3 is CASSIQGLSYGYTF. Here the CDR3 DNA reads TGTGCCAGTAGTATACAGGGTCTCTCCTATGGCTACACCTTC.

This clone came up once. The chain carries TRBV6-5 and TRBJ1-1; maybe TRBD1 (5 bases). The germline V gene has CDR1 MNHEY and CDR2 SVGAGI. The V gene lost 4 bases and the J gene lost 1 base, with 10 bases spanning the gap. The CDR3 has 14 residues. The CDR3 is CASSWGEGNTEAFF. In nucleotides, the CDR3 is TGTGCCAGCAGTTGGGGGGAGGGGAACACTGAAGCTTTCTTT.

The chain uses TRBV6-2 or TRBV6-3 and TRBJ2-1; 10 positions match TRBD2. The CDR3 has 15 amino acids. V shed 2 bases and J 9 bases; nucleotides not matched to a gene: 7. CDR1 and CDR2 from the germline V gene are MNHEY and SVGEGT. The CDR3 region has the DNA TGTGCCAGCAGTTACCCCATAGCGGGAGGAGGTGAGCAGTTCTTC. Its translation: CASSYPIAGGGEQFF.

This chain uses TRBV29-1 with TRBJ1-5, with 9 bases that match TRBD1. The trim removed 7 bases at V and 3 bases at J, leaving 4 bases unmatched. CDR3 length: 13 residues. Germline V gene data show CDR1 as SQVTM and CDR2 as ANQGSEA. This CDR3 is CSAGTGNNQPQHF. The CDR3 nucleotides read TGCAGCGCCGGGACAGGGAACAATCAGCCCCAGCATTTT.

This sequence joins TRBV29-1 and TRBJ2-1, with D tentatively TRBD1 (6 bases). V lost 4 bases and J 6 bases, leaving 7 bases between the germline ends. CDR3 length equals 11 residues. The V gene's germline CDR1 is SQVTM and CDR2 ANQGSEA. Here the CDR3 reads CSVAQGNEQFF. The CDR3 DNA reads as TGCAGCGTTGCACAGGGCAATGAGCAGTTCTTC.

The rearrangement joins TRBV5-4 to TRBJ2-1; the match to TRBD2 covers 7 bases. The CDR3 consists of 12 residues. The V gene end was trimmed by 4 bases and the J gene end by 10 bases; junction bases not matched to a gene: 5. Germline V gene lookup returns CDR1 SGHNT and CDR2 YYREEE (reference sequence). The CDR3 here is CASSGGGWEQFF. The CDR3, as DNA: TGTGCCAGCAGCGGGGGGGGATGGGAGCAGTTCTTC.